What follows are 23 T cell receptor beta chains derived from one specimen sequenced in a study of cytomegalovirus exposure and HLA in healthy donors. This table comes from immunoSEQ multiplex PCR, and its TCRdb copy is limited to in-frame clones, with some not included. The repertoire holds about 120,000 clones, with roughly 95% as singletons. The sample consisted of PBMCs. Every receptor here comes from a man in his late teens or twenties in good health and CMV-seronegative.

The V call is TRBV11-2, the J call TRBJ2-3, with 14 bases identical to TRBD2. Germline V gene sequence: CDR1 SGHAT, CDR2 FQNNGV. The trim removed 5 bases at V and 3 bases at J, leaving 7 bases unmatched. The CDR3 consists of 17 residues. CDR3 in amino acids: CASSLGTSGSKTDTQYF. In nucleotides, the CDR3 is TGTGCCAGCAGCCTGGGGACTAGCGGGAGTAAGACAGATACGCAGTATTTT.

V is TRBV7-2 and J is TRBJ2-2; D is undetermined. Trimming cost V 5 bases and J 1 base, with 11 bases left between them. CDR3 length equals 15 residues. CDR1 SGHTA and CDR2 FQGNSA come from the germline V gene. The CDR3 sequence: CASSLTSGNTGELFF. The CDR3 DNA reads as TGTGCCAGCAGCCTTACGTCCGGGAACACCGGGGAGCTGTTTTTT.

The V gene is TRBV6-1, the J gene TRBJ1-5; D is ambiguous. Trimming stripped 6 bases from V and 0 bases from J, with 9 bases between. The CDR3 is 14 residues long. Germline V CDR1 and CDR2: MNHNS, SASEGT. CDR3 nucleotides: TGTGCCAGCAGGCTACTCAATAGCAATCAGCCCCAGCATTTT. As protein: CASRLLNSNQPQHF.

The V and J genes are TRBV18 and TRBJ1-1; D is uncertain. CDR3 size: 13 residues. V lost 10 bases, J lost 3 bases, and 15 bases lay in between. From germline, CDR1 is KGHSH and CDR2 LQKENI. CDR3 protein: CATLSTQDTEAFF. CDR3 in DNA: TGTGCCACCCTTTCAACCCAGGACACTGAAGCTTTCTTT.

J is TRBJ2-5 and V is TRBV5-1, with D perhaps matching TRBD1 (7 bases). With 2 bases removed from V and 5 bases from J, the gap between germline ends came to 16 bases. Per germline, CDR1 SGHRS and CDR2 YFSETQ. The CDR3 spans 15 residues. The DNA of the CDR3 is TGCGCCAGCAGCTTAGGGGGCGCGGAGGGGGAGACCCAGTACTTC. The encoded protein is CASSLGGAEGETQYF.

The gene calls are TRBV29-1 and TRBJ2-7; 11 nucleotides line up with TRBD2. The CDR3 length is 12 residues. V trimming: 6 bases; J trimming: 4 bases; junction bases outside the gene matches: 2. Germline V CDR1 and CDR2: SQVTM, ANQGSEA. The CDR3 loop is CSVGLADYEQYF. The CDR3 nucleotides are TGCAGCGTGGGACTAGCGGATTACGAGCAGTACTTC.

The chain combines TRBV5-1 with TRBJ2-7; TRBD2 might be the D (5 bases). Trimming pared 2 bases from V and 0 bases from J, leaving 9 bases between. Germline CDR1 reads SGHRS; CDR2 reads YFSETQ. The CDR3 is 14 residues long. The CDR3, as DNA: TGCGCCAGCAGCTTAGCGGTCTACTCCTACGAGCAGTACTTC. It specifies CASSLAVYSYEQYF.

This clone was seen a single time. The chain employs TRBV23-1 and TRBJ1-5; no clear D. TRBV23-1 is marked as an open reading frame, function uncertain. V was clipped by 3 bases and J by 4 bases, with 13 bases between them. The CDR3 has 15 residues. CDR3: CASSHPASGNQPQHF. The CDR3 nucleotides are TGCGCCAGCAGTCACCCGGCGTCGGGAAATCAGCCCCAGCATTTT.

J is TRBJ2-2 and V is TRBV5-1, with a tentative D call TRBD2 (6 bases). Trimming took off 4 bases at V and 7 bases at J, with 11 bases between the two ends. The CDR3 totals 13 residues. CDR1 is SGHRS and CDR2 is YFSETQ in the germline V gene. CDR3 nucleotide sequence: TGCGCCAGCAGCATCATGACTAGCGGGGAGCTGTTTTTT. Translated: CASSIMTSGELFF.

The chain couples TRBV7-9 to TRBJ1-2, with a possible D match to TRBD1 (5 bases). The germline V and J ends were trimmed by 4 bases and 8 bases, with 17 bases remaining between them. Germline-derived CDR1 and CDR2 are SEHNR and FQNEAQ (reference sequence). This CDR3 has 14 residues. The DNA of the CDR3 is TGTGCCAGCAGCTATTCCGGACACTTAACCGGCTACACCTTC. It is translated as CASSYSGHLTGYTF.

The chain links TRBV27 to TRBJ2-1, with D hard to call. The CDR3 sequence is 13 residues long. CDR1 and CDR2 from the germline V gene are MNHEY and SMNVEV (reference sequence). Trimming pared 6 bases from V and 0 bases from J, leaving 6 bases between. The CDR3 region has the DNA TGTGCCAGCAGCTATAGCTCCTACAATGAGCAGTTCTTC. Its translation: CASSYSSYNEQFF.

The genes are TRBV2 and TRBJ1-5, with a weak D call TRBD1 (6 bases). Looked up from germline, CDR1 is SNHLY and CDR2 is FYNNEI. The CDR3 totals 15 residues. Trimming stripped 3 bases from V and 0 bases from J, with 9 bases between. The CDR3 region is CASSEDSYSNQPQHF. The CDR3 DNA reads as TGTGCCAGCAGTGAGGACAGTTATAGCAATCAGCCCCAGCATTTT.

The chain couples TRBV9 to TRBJ1-3; D is ambiguous. The CDR3 sequence is 15 residues long. The V gene lost 0 bases and the J gene lost 2 bases, with 9 bases spanning the gap. Germline V lookup: CDR1 SGDLS, CDR2 YYNGEE. For the CDR3, the DNA is TGTGCCAGCAGCGTAGACTCCCTCGCTGGAAACACCATATATTTT. Amino acid sequence: CASSVDSLAGNTIYF.

Only one count was recorded for this clone. The chain employs TRBV27 and TRBJ2-7; 8 positions agree with TRBD2. CDR1 is MNHEY, CDR2 SMNVEV, per germline (reference sequence). V lost 5 bases to trimming and J lost 0 bases; unmatched junction nucleotides: 3. This CDR3 spans 14 amino acids. In DNA form, the CDR3 reads TGTGCCAGCAGTGTTAGCGGGACCTCCTACGAGCAGTACTTC. Encoded protein: CASSVSGTSYEQYF.

V gene TRBV5-6 combines with J gene TRBJ2-2; TRBD2 might be the D (6 bases). V lost 1 base and J lost 0, with 7 bases in between. There are 15 residues in the CDR3. The germline gives CDR1 SGHDT, CDR2 YYEEEE. The CDR3 sequence: CASSLWGANTGELFF. The CDR3 DNA reads as TGTGCCAGCAGCTTGTGGGGGGCGAACACCGGGGAGCTGTTTTTT.

The V gene is TRBV6-6, the J gene TRBJ1-2; TRBD1 matches at 7 bases. Trimming removed 3 bases from V and 6 bases from J; junction bases left unmatched: 4. The CDR3 spans 13 residues. The germline gives CDR1 MNHNY, CDR2 SVGAGI (reference sequence). The CDR3 DNA reads TGTGCCAGCAGTTATAGGGACAGCGATGGCTACACCTTC. It is translated as CASSYRDSDGYTF.

V and J are TRBV7-9 and TRBJ2-7, with 10 bases identical to TRBD1. CDR1 is SEHNR, CDR2 FQNEAQ, per germline (reference sequence). The junction had 10 bases not matched to a gene; V was cut back by 5 bases and J by 3 bases. The CDR3 is 16 residues long. CDR3 sequence (DNA): TGTGCCAGCAGCCTCGAGACAGGGGGCGCTTTCTACGAGCAGTACTTC. Amino acid sequence: CASSLETGGAFYEQYF.

This chain links TRBV7-9 with TRBJ1-1; D not certain. The V and J ends lost 5 bases and 4 bases respectively, with 8 bases between them. The CDR3 length is 12 residues. Germline V gene lookup returns CDR1 SEHNR and CDR2 FQNEAQ (reference sequence). The CDR3 bases are TGTGCCAGCAGCCGGGGATCCACTGAAGCTTTCTTT. Its translation is CASSRGSTEAFF.

This chain uses TRBV2 with TRBJ1-1, with D maybe TRBD1 (5 bases). This CDR3 is 13 amino acids long. Germline-derived CDR1 and CDR2 are SNHLY and FYNNEI. V was cut by 6 bases and J by 0 bases, with 8 bases left in between. CDR3 sequence: CASRKQVNTEAFF. The CDR3 nucleotides read TGTGCCAGCAGGAAACAGGTGAACACTGAAGCTTTCTTT. The full variable domain, in which reference TRBV2 and TRBJ1-1 provide the parts outside the CDR3, is EPEVTQTPSHQVTQMGQEVILRCVPISNHLYFYWYRQILGQKVEFLVSFYNNEISEKSEIFDDQFSVERPDGSNFTLKIRSTKLEDSAMYFCASRKQVNTEAFFGQGTRLTVV.

The V call is TRBV7-9, the J call TRBJ2-7, with D perhaps matching TRBD2 (6 bases). CDR1 is SEHNR and CDR2 is FQNEAQ in the germline V gene (reference sequence). V was trimmed by 5 bases and J by 3 bases, leaving 11 bases between them. The CDR3 is made up of 13 amino acids. The CDR3 coding sequence is TGTGCCAGCAGCGAAATCGGGGGCTACGAGCAGTACTTC. Translation gives CASSEIGGYEQYF.

This clone was observed once. V usage is TRBV9 and J usage is TRBJ2-7, with TRBD1 identical over 8 bases. This CDR3 contains 14 residues. With 4 bases clipped from V and 3 bases from J, the junction kept 6 bases outside the gene matches. CDR1 and CDR2 (germline): SGDLS, YYNGEE. The CDR3 is CASSPKDRDYEQYF. CDR3 DNA: TGTGCCAGCAGCCCAAAGGACAGGGACTACGAGCAGTACTTC.

The genes are TRBV27 and TRBJ2-5, with 7 bases that match TRBD2. Looked up from germline, CDR1 is MNHEY and CDR2 is SMNVEV (reference sequence). The CDR3 spans 15 residues. The J segment lost 5 bases and the V segment lost 2 bases, leaving 8 bases of the junction unmatched. The CDR3 region has the DNA TGTGCCAGCAGTTTAGGAGGGAGGGTGGGGGAGACCCAGTACTTC. Its protein product is CASSLGGRVGETQYF.

V and J are TRBV7-8 and TRBJ2-2; D may be TRBD2 (7 bases). This CDR3 has 15 residues. Germline V gene data show CDR1 as SGHVS and CDR2 as FQNEAQ. V lost 4 bases to trimming and J lost 5 bases, with 14 bases between them. CDR3 DNA: TGTGCCAGCAGCTCAGCGGGGCAGGGGACCGGGGAGCTGTTTTTT. This codes for CASSSAGQGTGELFF.